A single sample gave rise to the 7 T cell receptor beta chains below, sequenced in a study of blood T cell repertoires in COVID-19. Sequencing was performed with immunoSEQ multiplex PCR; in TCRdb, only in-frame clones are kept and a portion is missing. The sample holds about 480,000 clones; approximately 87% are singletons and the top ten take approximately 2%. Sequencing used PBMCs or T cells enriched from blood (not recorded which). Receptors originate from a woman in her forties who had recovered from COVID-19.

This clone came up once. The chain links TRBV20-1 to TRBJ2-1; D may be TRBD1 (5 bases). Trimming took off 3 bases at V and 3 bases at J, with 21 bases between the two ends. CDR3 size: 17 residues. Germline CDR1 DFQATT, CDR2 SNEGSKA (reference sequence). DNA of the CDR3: TGCAGTGCTAGTACCCTGGGGCGGTCAAAACACTACAATGAGCAGTTCTTC. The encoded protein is CSASTLGRSKHYNEQFF.

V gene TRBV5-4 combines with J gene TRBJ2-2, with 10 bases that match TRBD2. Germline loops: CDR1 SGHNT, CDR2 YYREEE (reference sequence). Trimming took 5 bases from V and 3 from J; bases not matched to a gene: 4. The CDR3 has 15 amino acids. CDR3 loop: CASRQAGGHTGELFF. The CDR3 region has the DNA TGTGCCAGCAGACAAGCGGGAGGGCACACCGGGGAGCTGTTTTTT.

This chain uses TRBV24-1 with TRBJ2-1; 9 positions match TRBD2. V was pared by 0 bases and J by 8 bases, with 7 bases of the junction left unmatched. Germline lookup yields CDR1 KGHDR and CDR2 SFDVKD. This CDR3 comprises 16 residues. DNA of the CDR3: TGTGCCACCAGTGATTTGGTGGCGGGAGGGCCGCATGAGCAGTTCTTC. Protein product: CATSDLVAGGPHEQFF.

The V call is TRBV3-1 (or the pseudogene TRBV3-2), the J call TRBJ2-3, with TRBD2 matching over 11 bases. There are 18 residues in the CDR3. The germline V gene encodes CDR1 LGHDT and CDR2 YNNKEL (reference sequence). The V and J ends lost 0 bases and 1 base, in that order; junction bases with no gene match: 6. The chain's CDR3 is CASSQEGTSGGGTDTQYF. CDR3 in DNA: TGTGCCAGCAGCCAAGAAGGGACTAGCGGAGGGGGCACAGATACGCAGTATTTT.

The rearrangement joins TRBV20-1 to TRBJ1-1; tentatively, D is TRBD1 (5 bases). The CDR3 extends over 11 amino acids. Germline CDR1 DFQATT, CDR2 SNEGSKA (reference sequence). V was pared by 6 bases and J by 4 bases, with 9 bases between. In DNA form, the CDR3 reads TGCAGTGCGGCGGGGGGCACTGAAGCTTTCTTT. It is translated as CSAAGGTEAFF.

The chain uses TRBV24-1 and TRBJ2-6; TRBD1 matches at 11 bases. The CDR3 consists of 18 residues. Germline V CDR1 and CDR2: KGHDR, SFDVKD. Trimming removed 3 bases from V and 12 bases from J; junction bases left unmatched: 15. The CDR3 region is CATSDPTGRGQGVGVLTF. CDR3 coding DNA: TGTGCCACCAGTGATCCCACTGGCCGGGGACAGGGGGTAGGCGTCCTGACTTTC.

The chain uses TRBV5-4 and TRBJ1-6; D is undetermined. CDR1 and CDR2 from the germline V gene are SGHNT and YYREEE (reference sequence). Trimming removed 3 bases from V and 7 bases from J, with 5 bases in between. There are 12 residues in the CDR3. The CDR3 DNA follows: TGTGCCAGCAGCTCTCCCAATTCACCCCTCCACTTT. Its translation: CASSSPNSPLHF.